The 13 T cell receptor beta chains below were found in one sample sequenced in a study of beta chain features in type 1 diabetes. Investigators reverse transcribed all isolated RNA, so they sequenced expressed TCRB transcripts. Some clones are missing from TCRdb's copy, which holds only in-frame ones; the method was immunoSEQ multiplex PCR. The sample holds roughly 400,000 clones; more than 12% are singletons and the top ten take roughly 0.019%. What was sequenced was naive CD4+ T cells from blood. The receptor set was obtained from a woman in her late teens or twenties in good health.

This chain joins TRBV6-5 and TRBJ1-1, with D maybe TRBD1 (5 bases). Germline V gives CDR1 MNHEY, CDR2 SVGAGI. Between the trimmed V and J ends, which lost 5 bases and 1 base, there was a span of 11 bases. The CDR3 spans 14 residues. The CDR3 coding sequence is TGTGCCAGCAGTCCCCTTACAGGGAACACTGAAGCTTTCTTT. As protein: CASSPLTGNTEAFF.

This clone was counted a few times. The chain uses TRBV27 and TRBJ2-6; D call uncertain. Trimming removed 6 bases at V and 0 bases at J, with 15 bases between. In germline, CDR1 is MNHEY, CDR2 SMNVEV (reference sequence). This CDR3 comprises 17 residues. The CDR3 nucleotides are TGTGCCAGCAGCCGACTTTACCAACGCTCTGGGGCCAACGTCCTGACTTTC. This translates into CASSRLYQRSGANVLTF.

J is TRBJ1-2 and V is TRBV4-1; TRBD1 is a possible D gene (6 bases). The germline V and J ends were trimmed by 3 bases and 2 bases, with 10 bases remaining between them. The V gene's germline CDR1 is MGHRA and CDR2 YSYEKL. The CDR3 loop spans 14 amino acids. CDR3 bases: TGCGCCAGCAGCCATGTCAGGGGCAACTATGGCTACACCTTC. It is translated as CASSHVRGNYGYTF.

This clone appeared a single time. The gene calls are TRBV6-6 and TRBJ1-4, with 7 bases matching TRBD1. Unmatched junction bases numbered 3, after V lost 2 bases and J lost 6 bases. The CDR3 covers 14 residues. The germline CDR1 and CDR2 sequences are MNHNY and SVGAGI (reference sequence). This CDR3 reads CASSYRGRYEKLFF. CDR3 coding DNA: TGTGCCAGCAGTTACAGGGGGCGGTATGAAAAACTGTTTTTT.

This clone was seen a few times. The rearrangement uses TRBV28 and TRBJ1-5; D is undetermined. Trimming cost V 7 bases and J 0 bases, with 13 bases left between them. CDR1 MDHEN and CDR2 SYDVKM come from the germline V gene. The CDR3 loop spans 15 amino acids. The CDR3 DNA follows: TGTGCCAGCACCATACCGCGGGGTAGCAATCAGCCCCAGCATTTT. It translates to CASTIPRGSNQPQHF. The complete variable domain, with remaining parts taken from reference TRBV28 and TRBJ1-5, reads DVKVTQSSRYLVKRTGEKVFLECVQDMDHENMFWYRQDPGLGLRLIYFSYDVKMKEKGDIPEGYSVSREKKERFSLILESASTNQTSMYLCASTIPRGSNQPQHFGDGTRLSIL.

The rearrangement joins TRBV5-1 to TRBJ2-7, with 10 bases lining up with TRBD1. This CDR3 has 14 amino acids. Germline trimming cut 6 bases from V and 4 bases from J; bases unmatched to any gene: 7. Germline CDR1 SGHRS, CDR2 YFSETQ. The CDR3 DNA reads TGCGCCAGCAAGGGCGGGACAGGGGTTTACGAGCAGTACTTC. Protein sequence: CASKGGTGVYEQYF. The full variable domain, its missing parts supplied by reference TRBV5-1 and TRBJ2-7, is KAGVTQTPRYLIKTRGQQVTLSCSPISGHRSVSWYQQTPGQGLQFLFEYFSETQRNKGNFPGRFSGRQFSNSRSEMNVSTLELGDSALYLCASKGGTGVYEQYFGPGTRLTVT.

In this sample, this clone turned up a few times. This chain links TRBV5-4 with TRBJ2-5, with 11 bases matching TRBD2. V lost 0 bases to trimming and J lost 3 bases; unmatched junction nucleotides: 1. Germline V gene data show CDR1 as SGHNT and CDR2 as YYREEE (reference sequence). This CDR3 is 15 amino acids long. Here the CDR3 reads CASSLVLAGEETQYF. The CDR3 DNA follows: TGTGCCAGCAGCTTGGTACTAGCGGGAGAAGAGACCCAGTACTTC.

V and J are TRBV29-1 and TRBJ1-3; maybe TRBD1 (5 bases). V lost 2 bases and J 1 base, leaving 9 bases between the germline ends. The CDR3 spans 14 residues. The V gene's germline CDR1 is SQVTM and CDR2 ANQGSEA. The CDR3 reads CSVESGVSGNTIYF. For the CDR3, the DNA is TGCAGCGTTGAATCGGGGGTTTCTGGAAACACCATATATTTT.

There are a few counts of this clone. The chain uses TRBV14 and TRBJ2-1; the match to TRBD1 covers 7 bases. The CDR3 has 16 residues. Trimming removed 4 bases from V and 0 bases from J; junction bases left unmatched: 6. Germline V lookup: CDR1 SGHDN, CDR2 FVKESK. The DNA of the CDR3 is TGTGCCAGCAGCCCGACTTGGACAGGCTCCTACAATGAGCAGTTCTTC. Its translation: CASSPTWTGSYNEQFF.

This clone occurred a few times. The CDR3 loop reads CAWSFLAGNTGELFF. DNA for the CDR3: TGTGCCTGGAGTTTTCTAGCGGGGAACACCGGGGAGCTGTTTTTT. This chain connects TRBV30 to TRBJ2-2; 8 bases are a match to TRBD2. The germline V gene has CDR1 GTSNPN and CDR2 SVGIG (reference sequence). The V gene end was trimmed by 2 bases and the J gene end by 1 base; junction bases not matched to a gene: 3. The CDR3 has 15 amino acids.

This clone appeared a few times. V gene TRBV5-1 combines with J gene TRBJ2-1; 13 positions agree with TRBD2. The CDR3 spans 15 residues. Per germline, CDR1 SGHRS and CDR2 YFSETQ. V lost 5 bases to trimming and J lost 7 bases; unmatched junction nucleotides: 6. CDR3 protein: CASSRTSGSANEQFF. The CDR3 DNA follows: TGCGCCAGCAGTAGGACTAGCGGGAGTGCTAATGAGCAGTTCTTC.

The chain has TRBV6-6 and TRBJ2-5; 8 positions agree with TRBD1. The CDR3 is 14 amino acids. V shed 6 bases and J 4 bases; nucleotides not matched to a gene: 7. Germline CDR1 is MNHNY and CDR2 is SVGAGI (reference sequence). CDR3 DNA sequence: TGTGCCAGCAGGGTTCAGGGGGCAGGAGAGACCCAGTACTTC. Translation gives CASRVQGAGETQYF.

J is TRBJ2-1 and V is TRBV5-1; TRBD2 matches at 13 bases. Germline V gene lookup returns CDR1 SGHRS and CDR2 YFSETQ. The CDR3 sequence is 17 residues long. J gave up 2 bases and V 4 bases, and 6 bases lay outside the gene matches. In nucleotides, the CDR3 is TGCGCCAGCAGCCCAGGGACTAGCGGGAAAGCCTACAATGAGCAGTTCTTC. Translating gives CASSPGTSGKAYNEQFF. Combining the CDR3 with reference TRBV5-1 and TRBJ2-1 gives the whole variable domain KAGVTQTPRYLIKTRGQQVTLSCSPISGHRSVSWYQQTPGQGLQFLFEYFSETQRNKGNFPGRFSGRQFSNSRSEMNVSTLELGDSALYLCASSPGTSGKAYNEQFFGPGTRLTVL.